Presented here are 18 T cell receptor beta chains from one specimen sequenced in a study of blood T cells in healthy people across ages. Then a second PCR, running roughly 7 to 12 cycles, was carried out with a sample-barcoded 5' primer and a J-beta primer mix. TCRdb reanalysed the 5' RACE reads using MiXCR and keeps one entry per CDR3 protein. The sample includes about a million distinct CDR3 sequences, about 44% of them seen just once. The sample taken for sequencing was blood. Source of these receptors: a man aged 30-40 years in good health.

This clonotype was recorded at least ten times. The chain uses TRBV10-3 and TRBJ1-2, with a tentative D call TRBD1 (5 bases). Per germline, CDR1 ENHRY and CDR2 SYGVKD. There are 13 residues in the CDR3. V was cut by 1 base and J by 7 bases, with 10 bases left in between. CDR3: CAISELGVGGYTF. CDR3 nucleotide sequence: TGTGCCATCAGTGAGTTAGGGGTCGGTGGCTACACCTTC.

This clonotype was found a few times. The V call is TRBV18, the J call TRBJ1-6; D uncertain. The germline V and J ends were trimmed by 1 base and 8 bases, with 6 bases remaining between them. This CDR3 spans 13 amino acids. The V gene's germline CDR1 is KGHSH and CDR2 LQKENI. CDR3 protein: CASSPRRDSPLHF. The DNA for the CDR3 is TGTGCCAGCTCACCACGTAGGGATTCACCCCTCCACTTT.

Regarding this clonotype: Germline is not matched at one junction end, which may reflect a read error. CDR3 residues: CASSQGRQPSSYEQSF. CDR3 bases: TGCGCCAGCAGCCAGGGCCGACAGCCCTCCTCCTACGAGCAGTCCTTC. This rearrangement joins TRBV4-1 to TRBJ2-7; maybe TRBD1 (5 bases). Germline CDR1 reads MGHRA; CDR2 reads YSYEKL. This CDR3 region has 16 residues.

This chain connects TRBV12-3 or TRBV12-4 to TRBJ2-1; D is undetermined. This CDR3 region has 15 residues. Trimming pared 6 bases from V and 0 bases from J, leaving 12 bases between. CDR3 coding DNA: TGTGCCAGCAGCCGTGACGTAAGCTCCTACAATGAGCAGTTCTTC. It is translated as CASSRDVSSYNEQFF.

This clonotype was seen repeatedly, ten times or more. The rearrangement uses TRBV11-2 and TRBJ2-7; 9 bases line up with TRBD1. Germline CDR1 reads SGHAT; CDR2 reads FQNNGV. The ends lost 2 bases at V and 3 bases at J; junction bases unmatched: 11. The CDR3 runs to 17 residues. The CDR3 spells CASSLQRRTGDHYEQYF. The CDR3 DNA sequence: TGTGCCAGCAGCTTACAGCGCCGGACAGGGGATCACTACGAGCAGTACTTC.

This sequence joins TRBV6-2 or TRBV6-3 and TRBJ2-3; 7 nucleotides align to TRBD2. Germline loops: CDR1 MNHEY, CDR2 SVGEGT. After removal of 6 bases from V and 6 bases from J, the junction contained 12 bases not matched to a gene. This CDR3 is built from 15 residues. The CDR3 region is CASSAGTKGADTQYF. The CDR3 DNA reads as TGTGCCAGCAGCGCCGGGACTAAGGGCGCGGATACGCAGTATTTT.

In the case of this clonotype: A much larger clone differs from this one at a single base, so this may be a read error. V and J are TRBV12-3 or TRBV12-4 and TRBJ2-1, with D possibly TRBD2 on 6 matching bases. The closer fit of TRBJ2-7 to the DNA end suggests the J call may be wrong. The CDR3 spans 15 residues. CDR3 sequence reads: CASTRGGSSYNEQYF. The CDR3 DNA reads as TGTGCCAGCACACGTGGGGGGAGCTCCTACAATGAGCAGTACTTC.

The CDR3 region is CASSDYTGVRGYTF. The CDR3 DNA sequence: TGTGCCAGCAGTGACTACACGGGAGTGAGGGGCTACACCTTC. This chain links TRBV2 with TRBJ1-2; no clear D. The CDR3 runs 14 residues. Trimming left V 3 bases short and J 8 bases short, with 16 bases between. The V gene's germline CDR1 is SNHLY and CDR2 FYNNEI.

V and J are TRBV28 and TRBJ2-7; 11 nucleotides match TRBD1. Losses at the gene ends were 3 bases for V and 7 bases for J; bases not matched to a gene: 14. The CDR3 covers 17 residues. Germline V gene sequence: CDR1 MDHEN, CDR2 SYDVKM. CDR3 DNA: TGTGCCAGCAGTTTTAACCCTGGACAGGGGGCGTCTCGAGAGCAGTACTTC. Translated, it gives CASSFNPGQGASREQYF.

The chain recombines TRBV7-2 with TRBJ2-7, with no clear D. The CDR3 consists of 14 residues. In germline, CDR1 is SGHTA, CDR2 FQGNSA. V was pared by 1 base and J by 1 base, with 8 bases between. CDR3 DNA sequence: TGTGCCAGCAGCTTAGAGGTTTTGTCCTACGAGCAGTACTTC. Amino acids: CASSLEVLSYEQYF.

The chain couples TRBV4-2 to TRBJ1-5, with 8 positions matching TRBD1. CDR1 is LGHNA, CDR2 YNFKEQ, per germline. The CDR3 has 14 residues. Trimming cost V 6 bases and J 5 bases; bases outside gene matches: 6. This chain's CDR3 is CASRGPGQDQPQHF. DNA of the CDR3: TGTGCCAGCAGGGGACCGGGACAGGATCAGCCCCAGCATTTT.

The rearrangement links TRBV7-2 to TRBJ2-7; perhaps TRBD2 as D (6 bases). Trimming removed 6 bases at V and 2 bases at J, with 14 bases between. The CDR3 covers 14 residues. The V gene's germline CDR1 is SGHTA and CDR2 FQGNSA. The CDR3 region is CASSYIADAYEQYF. The CDR3 coding sequence is TGTGCCAGCAGTTATATAGCGGACGCCTACGAGCAGTACTTC.

The chain joins TRBV20-1 to TRBJ1-6; D is unclear. Germline V gene lookup returns CDR1 DFQATT and CDR2 SNEGSKA (reference sequence). Trimming removed 6 bases at V and 5 bases at J, with 14 bases between. This CDR3 contains 14 residues. The CDR3 protein is CSALNPWNNSPLHF. The DNA for the CDR3 is TGCAGTGCCCTCAACCCCTGGAATAATTCACCCCTCCACTTT.

This clonotype was observed many times. CDR3: CSADPGTSGGTDTQYF. The CDR3 nucleotides are TGCAGTGCCGACCCCGGGACTAGCGGGGGCACAGATACGCAGTATTTT. This sequence joins TRBV20-1 and TRBJ2-3; 13 nucleotides align to TRBD2. The CDR3 totals 16 residues. CDR1 and CDR2 from the germline V gene are DFQATT and SNEGSKA (reference sequence). V lost 6 bases and J lost 1; bases outside the gene matches: 7.

Notes on this clonotype: The junction and the germline gene differ at one end; a read error may be behind it. The rearrangement joins TRBV30 to TRBJ1-2; a possible D gene is TRBD1 (5 bases). This CDR3 is 12 amino acids long. Germline-derived CDR1 and CDR2 are GTSNPN and SVGIG (reference sequence). CDR3 region: CALKRGGQGYTF. The CDR3 nucleotides read TGCGCCCTAAAGAGGGGAGGACAAGGCTACACCTTC.

This clonotype has more than one count but fewer than ten. The chain joins TRBV6-5 to TRBJ1-2, with 8 bases matching TRBD1. V shed 6 bases, J shed 3 bases, and the junction held 3 bases outside the gene matches. The CDR3 has 13 amino acids. Germline CDR1 and CDR2: MNHEY and SVGAGI. The CDR3 DNA reads TGTGCCAGCAGCACGACAGGGGACTATGGCTACACCTTC. It yields the protein CASSTTGDYGYTF.

There are a few counts of this clonotype. Possible read error: a much larger clone is one base away. The chain couples TRBV5-1 to TRBJ2-7, with D possibly called TRBD1 or TRBD2 (5 bases each). With 3 bases removed from V and 3 bases from J, the gap between germline ends came to 16 bases. Looked up from germline, CDR1 is SGHRS and CDR2 is YFSETQ. This CDR3 is built from 15 residues. CDR3 in amino acids: CASSSTGTVLYEQYF. CDR3 DNA sequence: TGCGCCAGCAGCTCGACCGGGACGGTACTCTACGAGCAGTACTTC. The full variable domain, rest sourced from reference TRBV5-1 and TRBJ2-7, is KAGVTQTPRYLIKTRGQQVTLSCSPISGHRSVSWYQQTPGQGLQFLFEYFSETQRNKGNFPGRFSGRQFSNSRSEMNVSTLELGDSALYLCASSSTGTVLYEQYFGPGTRLTVT.

The V gene is TRBV7-3, the J gene TRBJ2-2, with a tentative D call TRBD1 (6 bases). The CDR3 contains 15 residues. The germline CDR1 and CDR2 sequences are SGHTA and FQGTGA. Trimming stripped 6 bases from V and 4 bases from J, with 15 bases between. CDR3 loop: CASRGQTGITGELFF. CDR3 in DNA: TGTGCCAGCAGGGGTCAAACAGGGATCACCGGGGAGCTGTTTTTT.